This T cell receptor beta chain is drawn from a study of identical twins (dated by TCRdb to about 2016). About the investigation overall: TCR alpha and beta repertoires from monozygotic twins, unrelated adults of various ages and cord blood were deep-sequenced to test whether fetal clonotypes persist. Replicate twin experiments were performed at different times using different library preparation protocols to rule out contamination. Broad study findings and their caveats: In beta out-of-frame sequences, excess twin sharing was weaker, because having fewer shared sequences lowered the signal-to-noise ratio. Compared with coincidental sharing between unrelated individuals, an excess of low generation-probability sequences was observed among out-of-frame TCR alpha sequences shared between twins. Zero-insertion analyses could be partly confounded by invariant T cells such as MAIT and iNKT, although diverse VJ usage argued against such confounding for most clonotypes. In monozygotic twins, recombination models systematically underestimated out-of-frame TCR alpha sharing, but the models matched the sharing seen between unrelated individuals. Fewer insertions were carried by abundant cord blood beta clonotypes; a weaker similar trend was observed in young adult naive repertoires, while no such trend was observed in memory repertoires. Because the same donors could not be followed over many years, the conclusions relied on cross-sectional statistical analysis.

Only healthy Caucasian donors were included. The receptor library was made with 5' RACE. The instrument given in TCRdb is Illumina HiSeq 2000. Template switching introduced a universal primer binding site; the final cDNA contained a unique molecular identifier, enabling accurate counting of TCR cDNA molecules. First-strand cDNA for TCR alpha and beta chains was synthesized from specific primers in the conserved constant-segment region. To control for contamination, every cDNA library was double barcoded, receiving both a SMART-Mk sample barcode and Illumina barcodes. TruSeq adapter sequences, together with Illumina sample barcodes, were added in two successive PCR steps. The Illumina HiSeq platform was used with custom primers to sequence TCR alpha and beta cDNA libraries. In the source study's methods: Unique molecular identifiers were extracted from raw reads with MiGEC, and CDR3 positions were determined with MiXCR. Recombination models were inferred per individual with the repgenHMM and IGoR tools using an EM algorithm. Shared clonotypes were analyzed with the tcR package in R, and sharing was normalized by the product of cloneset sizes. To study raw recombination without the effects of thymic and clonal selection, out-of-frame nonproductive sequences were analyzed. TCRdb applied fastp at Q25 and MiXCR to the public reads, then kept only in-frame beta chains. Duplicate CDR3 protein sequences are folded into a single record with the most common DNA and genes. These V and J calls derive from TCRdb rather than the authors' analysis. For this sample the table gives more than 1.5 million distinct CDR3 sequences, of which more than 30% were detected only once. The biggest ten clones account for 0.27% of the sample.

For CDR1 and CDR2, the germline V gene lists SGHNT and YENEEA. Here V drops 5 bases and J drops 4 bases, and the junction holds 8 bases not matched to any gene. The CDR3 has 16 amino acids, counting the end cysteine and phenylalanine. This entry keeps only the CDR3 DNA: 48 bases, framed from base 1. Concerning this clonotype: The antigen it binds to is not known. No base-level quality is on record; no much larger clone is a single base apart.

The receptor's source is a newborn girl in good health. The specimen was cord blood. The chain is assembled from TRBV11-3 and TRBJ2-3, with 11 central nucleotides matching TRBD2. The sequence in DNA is TGTGCCAGCAGCACAACTAGCGGGGGCCAGGCAGATACGCAGTATTTT. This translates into CASSTTSGGQADTQYF.